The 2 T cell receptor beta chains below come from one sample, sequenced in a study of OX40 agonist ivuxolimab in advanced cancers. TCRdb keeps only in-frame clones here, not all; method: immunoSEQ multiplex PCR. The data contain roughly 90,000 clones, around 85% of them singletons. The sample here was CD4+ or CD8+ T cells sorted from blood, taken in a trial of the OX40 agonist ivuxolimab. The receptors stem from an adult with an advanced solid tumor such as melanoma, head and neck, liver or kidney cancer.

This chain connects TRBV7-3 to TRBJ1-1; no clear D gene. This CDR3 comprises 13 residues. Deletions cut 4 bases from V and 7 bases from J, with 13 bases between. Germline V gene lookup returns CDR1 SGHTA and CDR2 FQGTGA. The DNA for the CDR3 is TGTGCCAGCAGCTCCCAGGACGGATATGAAGCTTTCTTT. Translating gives CASSSQDGYEAFF.

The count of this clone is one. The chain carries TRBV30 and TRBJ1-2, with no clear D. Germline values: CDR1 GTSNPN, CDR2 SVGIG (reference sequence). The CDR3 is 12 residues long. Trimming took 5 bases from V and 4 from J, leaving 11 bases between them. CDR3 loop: CAWGRAGYGYTF. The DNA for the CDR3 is TGTGCCTGGGGTAGGGCTGGCTATGGCTACACCTTC.